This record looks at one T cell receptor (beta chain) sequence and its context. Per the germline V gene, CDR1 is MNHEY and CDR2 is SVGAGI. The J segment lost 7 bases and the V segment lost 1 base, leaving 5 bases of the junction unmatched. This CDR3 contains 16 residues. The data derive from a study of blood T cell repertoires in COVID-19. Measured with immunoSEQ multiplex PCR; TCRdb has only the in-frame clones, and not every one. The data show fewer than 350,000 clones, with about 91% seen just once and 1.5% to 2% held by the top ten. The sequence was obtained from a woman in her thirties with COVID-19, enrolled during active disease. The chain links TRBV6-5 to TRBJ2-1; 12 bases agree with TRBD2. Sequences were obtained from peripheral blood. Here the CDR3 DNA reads TGTGCCAGCAGTTACTTAACTAGCGGGGGGAGGAATGAGCAGTTCTTC. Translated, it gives CASSYLTSGGRNEQFF.